This is a list of T cell receptor beta chains from one sample in a study of identifying expanded T cells in peripheral blood. Generated by immunoSEQ multiplex PCR, the TCRdb table keeps only in-frame clones and is missing some. There are around 91,000 clones in the sample; about nine tenths occur only once, and approximately 4% lies in the top ten. Sequenced: blood. The receptors derive from a person between 18 and 69 years old in good health. Both conserved end residues are part of each CDR3. A D gene is named only where the DNA matches it firmly. Not all rows give a size; the values are once, few, many and, for expanded clones, a class.

D gene,J gene,clone size,V gene,CDR3 DNA,CDR3 protein
-,TRBJ2-3,few,TRBV5-1,TGCGCCAGCAGCTTGGGTGGGGACCCAATCACAGATACGCAGTATTTT,CASSLGGDPITDTQYF
-,TRBJ1-1,-,TRBV27,TGTGCCAGCAGTTCGACAGCCCACACTGAAGCTTTCTTT,CASSSTAHTEAFF
-,TRBJ1-5,-,TRBV5-1,TGCGCCAGCAGCTTGGGCGGGACAAGCAATCAGCCCCAGCATTTT,CASSLGGTSNQPQHF
-,TRBJ2-3,-,TRBV30,TGTGCCTGGAGTGTTGTAGGACTTGACACAGATACGCAGTATTTT,CAWSVVGLDTDTQYF
-,TRBJ1-3,once,TRBV5-1,TGCGCCAGCAGCCGGACAGCCGGCTCTGGAAACACCATATATTTT,CASSRTAGSGNTIYF
TRBD2,TRBJ2-1,-,TRBV30,TGTGCCTGGAGTGTACTAGCGGGGGGGTACAATGAGCAGTTCTTC,CAWSVLAGGYNEQFF
-,TRBJ1-1,-,TRBV19,TGTGCCAGTAGCCCCATGGGTCGGGGTTGGGGCACTGAAGCTTTCTTT,CASSPMGRGWGTEAFF
TRBD1,TRBJ1-6,-,TRBV6-7,TGTGCCAGCAGTTACGGGACAGGTCTCGAAAGATCAAATTCACCCCTCCACTTT,CASSYGTGLERSNSPLHF
TRBD2,TRBJ2-7,-,TRBV7-8,TGTGCCAGCAGCTTAGTGGGCAGTGCTAGCGGGAGAAACTACGAGCAGTACTTC,CASSLVGSASGRNYEQYF
TRBD2,TRBJ2-2,-,TRBV28,TGTGCCAGCCTTGGAGCGGGGGGGCCCACCGGGGAGCTGTTTTTT,CASLGAGGPTGELFF
TRBD2,TRBJ2-2,-,TRBV11-2,TGTGCCAGCAGCCTAGTGAGGGGACTAGCGGGCGGGGAGCTGTTTTTT,CASSLVRGLAGGELFF
TRBD1,TRBJ2-7,once,TRBV28,TGTGCCAGCAGTTCGTCAGGGGGCCCCTACGAGCAGTACTTC,CASSSSGGPYEQYF
TRBD2,TRBJ2-7,-,TRBV7-2,TGTGCCAGCAGTTTCCTTAGCGGGTTATCCTACGAGCAGTACTTC,CASSFLSGLSYEQYF
-,TRBJ2-6,-,TRBV7-2,TGTGCCAGCAGCGTGGGGGGGGCCAACGTCCTGACTTTC,CASSVGGANVLTF
TRBD2,TRBJ2-5,-,TRBV5-1,TGCGCCAGCAGCCTCACTAGCGGGGGAGTTCGAGAGACCCAGTACTTC,CASSLTSGGVRETQYF
TRBD1,TRBJ2-5,-,TRBV5-1,TGCGCCAGCAGCTTGGGGGGGACAGGGAGCGAGACCCAGTACTTC,CASSLGGTGSETQYF
-,TRBJ1-1,-,TRBV30,TGTGCCTGGAGTGTAGGGGGTGGGTTCACTGAAGCTTTCTTT,CAWSVGGGFTEAFF
TRBD1,TRBJ2-1,-,TRBV6-6,TGTGCCAGCAGAAAACAGGGGAACAATGAGCAGTTCTTC,CASRKQGNNEQFF
-,TRBJ1-4,-,TRBV5-6,TGTGCCAGCAGCGTGACAGCGAGGGATGAAAAACTGTTTTTT,CASSVTARDEKLFF
TRBD2,TRBJ2-5,-,TRBV4-1,TGCGCCAGCAGCCCCCTCCGGACTAGCGGGGCAGAGACCCAGTACTTC,CASSPLRTSGAETQYF
TRBD1,TRBJ1-1,-,TRBV7-9,TGTGCCAGCAGTTCCTCAACAGGGGGGCTCACTGAAGCTTTCTTT,CASSSSTGGLTEAFF
-,TRBJ2-2,-,TRBV2,TGTGCCAGCACGCTCGGGGCAGGGCGGACCGGGGAGCTGTTTTTT,CASTLGAGRTGELFF
TRBD1,TRBJ1-4,-,TRBV6-4,TGTGCCAGCAGTAGGACAGGGGGCGAAGGAAAACTGTTTTTT,CASSRTGGEGKLFF
-,TRBJ2-1,-,TRBV30,TGTGCCTGGAGTCTGCGGGGGCTAGCGGATTACAATGAGCAGTTCTTC,CAWSLRGLADYNEQFF
-,TRBJ2-5,-,TRBV15,TGTGCCACCAGCAGAGATGGGGGGGGCTCGGAGACCCAGTACTTC,CATSRDGGGSETQYF
TRBD1,TRBJ1-2,-,TRBV29-1,TGCAGCGTGGGGGACAGGGGGCGCCGGGGCTACACCTTC,CSVGDRGRRGYTF
-,TRBJ1-2,-,TRBV18,TGTGCCAGCTCACCCTTACCTAGCTCTACTAACTATGGCTACACCTTC,CASSPLPSSTNYGYTF
-,TRBJ2-3,-,TRBV2,TGTGCCAGCAGGGTCCGCCCTAGCACAGATACGCAGTATTTT,CASRVRPSTDTQYF
TRBD1,TRBJ1-2,medium-sized,TRBV6-4,TGTGCCATTCGGACAGGGGGCTATGGCTACACCTTC,CAIRTGGYGYTF
-,TRBJ2-1,-,TRBV5-4,TGTGCCAGCAGCACCACGGTGAATGAGCAGTTCTTC,CASSTTVNEQFF
-,TRBJ1-1,-,TRBV7-2,TGTGCCAGCAGCCTCGGGACGGCAGAAGCTTTCTTT,CASSLGTAEAFF
-,TRBJ1-5,-,TRBV19,TGTGCCAGTAGTGACCCGGGACAAGTACTTATGTCCCAGCATTTT,CASSDPGQVLMSQHF
-,TRBJ1-1,-,TRBV7-8,TGTGCCAGCAGCTTAGGGGCAGGGACGGGTTACACTGAAGCTTTCTTT,CASSLGAGTGYTEAFF
-,TRBJ2-7,-,TRBV6-1,TGTGCCAGCAGTGAAAGTAGGGTTACTACCTACGAGCAGTACTTC,CASSESRVTTYEQYF
-,TRBJ1-1,-,TRBV19,TGTGCCAGTAGTCCAAGGCAGGGGCCGAACACTGAAGCTTTCTTT,CASSPRQGPNTEAFF
TRBD1,TRBJ1-2,once,TRBV6-5,TGTGCCAGCAGTCTCTCCAGGGGGGGTGGCTACACCTTC,CASSLSRGGGYTF
TRBD1,TRBJ1-2,-,TRBV28,TGTGCCAGCAGTTCAACCGGGACAGGGACGTATGGCTACACCTTC,CASSSTGTGTYGYTF
TRBD1,TRBJ2-5,once,TRBV5-1,TGCGCCAGCAGCTTGGCCTTGGACAGGACGTACCAAGAGACCCAGTACTTC,CASSLALDRTYQETQYF
TRBD1,TRBJ2-1,few,TRBV6-4,TGTGCCAGCAGTGACTCTGACAGGGCTGAGCAGTTCTTC,CASSDSDRAEQFF
-,TRBJ1-6,once,TRBV15,TGTGCCACCAGCAGAGTTAAGGATTCACCCCTCCACTTT,CATSRVKDSPLHF
TRBD1,TRBJ1-1,-,TRBV7-2,TGTGCCAGCAGCTCATACAGGGGGGCTGAAGCTTTCTTT,CASSSYRGAEAFF
-,TRBJ2-6,-,TRBV4-2,TGTGCCAGCAGCCAAGAGGCGGGCCCTGGGGCCAACGTCCTGACTTTC,CASSQEAGPGANVLTF
-,TRBJ2-7,few,TRBV5-1,TGCGCCAGCAGCATATCCTACGAGCAGTACTTC,CASSISYEQYF
TRBD2,TRBJ2-3,-,TRBV4-3,TGCGCCAGCAGCCAGGGACTAGCGGGACTCGGGGATACGCAGTATTTT,CASSQGLAGLGDTQYF
-,TRBJ1-5,once,TRBV5-6,TGTGCCAGCAGCTTGACAGGGTTTGGACAGCCCCAGCATTTT,CASSLTGFGQPQHF
-,TRBJ2-1,-,TRBV19,TGTGCCAGTAGTATAGTTCGGAACAATGAGCAGTTCTTC,CASSIVRNNEQFF
-,TRBJ1-4,-,TRBV19,TGTGCCAGTAGTATAGGGTTTACTAATGAAAAACTGTTTTTT,CASSIGFTNEKLFF
TRBD1,TRBJ2-2,-,TRBV28,TGTGCCAGCAGTTTAGGGGGACAGGGGGCCGGGGAGCTGTTTTTT,CASSLGGQGAGELFF
-,TRBJ2-7,-,TRBV7-8,TGTGCCAGCAGCCCCCGGGACCTTGGGGGCGAGCAGTACTTC,CASSPRDLGGEQYF
TRBD1,TRBJ2-5,once,TRBV15,TGTGCCACCAGCACTGACAGGGGGCGAGAGACCCAGTACTTC,CATSTDRGRETQYF
TRBD2,TRBJ2-1,medium-sized,TRBV6-5,TGTGCCAGCAGTTACCAAAGCGGGGCACCCTACAATGAGCAGTTCTTC,CASSYQSGAPYNEQFF
TRBD1,TRBJ2-2,-,TRBV30,TGTGCCCGACAGGGGTCGAACACCGGGGAGCTGTTTTTT,CARQGSNTGELFF
-,TRBJ2-1,-,TRBV19,TGTGCCAGCACCGGGACGGTTAACAATGAGCAGTTCTTC,CASTGTVNNEQFF
-,TRBJ1-2,-,TRBV28,TGTGCCAGCAGTTTGAAGGGTTTCGGTGGCTACACCTTC,CASSLKGFGGYTF